The sequence of this TCR beta chain was determined in a study of T cell responses to AZD1222 COVID-19 vaccine. The study's findings and limits: There were mostly white British donors and more females than males, and clonal diversity was possibly underestimated. Only five or six individuals given AZD1222 were seropositive at baseline. Sampling captured repertoires only after the peak T cell response.

Assay: immunoSEQ multiplex PCR; the TCRdb copy retains only in-frame clones and omits some. Altogether roughly 170,000 clones are present, 94% being singletons, with the ten largest covering about 1.5%. The count of this clone is one. Antigen unknown. The CDR3 runs 13 residues. CDR1 and CDR2 (germline): SGHNT, YYREEE (reference sequence). Unmatched junction bases numbered 3, after V lost 5 bases and J lost 5 bases. This sequence was found in an adult who received the AZD1222 COVID-19 vaccine. The V call is TRBV5-4, the J call TRBJ2-7, with 11 bases identical to TRBD1. The material was peripheral blood, obtained 28 days after the second AZD1222 dose. The CDR3 reads CASRDRGRDEQYF. For the CDR3, the DNA is TGTGCCAGCAGGGACAGGGGGCGCGACGAGCAGTACTTC.